This T cell receptor (beta chain) originates from a study of blood T cells in healthy people across ages. About the research overall: Template switching picked up about one barcoded beta molecule for each two T cells.

Germline CDR1 reads SGHTA; CDR2 reads FQGNSA. The V and J ends lost 3 bases and 7 bases respectively, with 16 bases between them. CDR3 length equals 15 residues. As concerns this clonotype: Its antigen is as yet unknown.

The second PCR ran roughly 7 to 11 cycles with a sample-barcoded 5' primer and J-beta primers. TCRdb passed the 5' RACE reads through MiXCR, listing each CDR3 protein once. The data hold roughly 800,000 distinct CDR3 sequences, with 55% to 70% observed a single time. Points from the study as a whole: A strong correlation was seen between TCR beta diversity and naive T cell percentage. Long-lived donors exceeded aged donors in naive CD4+ cells and diversity. Roughly linear age-related decline in beta diversity appeared, significant by age approximately 40.

The receptor comes from a man aged 25 to 40 in good health. Sequenced input: blood. V and J are TRBV7-2 and TRBJ2-1, with D possibly being TRBD2 (6 bases). The CDR3 sequence: CASSFRLGGGNEQFF. Written as DNA, the CDR3 is TGTGCCAGCAGCTTTAGGCTAGGTGGGGGGAATGAGCAGTTCTTC.